Listed here are 10 T cell receptor beta chains from one sample, sequenced in a study of Graves' ophthalmopathy and Graves' hyperthyroidism. Using RNA transcripts, the TCR beta CDR3 regions were amplified. The authors performed first-round RT-PCR with HTBI primers and then a second-round multiplex PCR. TCRdb redid the calling of the multiplex PCR reads with MiXCR, one entry per CDR3 protein. The sample lists 1 million to 1.3 million distinct CDR3 sequences; less than 45% were seen once. The source material was peripheral blood or thyroid tissue (not recorded which). These receptors originate from an adult man with Graves' hyperthyroidism.

The CDR3 nucleotides read TGTGCCATCAGGACGGTTAGCAATCAGCCCCAGCATTTT. It codes for CAIRTVSNQPQHF. The chain has TRBV10-3 and TRBJ1-5; D is undetermined. The CDR3 sequence is 13 residues long. Germline CDR1 is ENHRY and CDR2 is SYGVKD. Trimming cost V 6 bases and J 0 bases, with 6 bases left between them.

The V gene is TRBV25-1, the J gene TRBJ1-3, with 8 bases identical to TRBD1. The CDR3 covers 16 residues. The V and J ends lost 5 bases and 2 bases, in that order; junction bases with no gene match: 8. Germline V lookup: CDR1 MGHDK, CDR2 SYGVNS. The CDR3 nucleotides are TGTGCCAGCAGTTTCACGACAGGGGAAACTGGAAACACCATATATTTT. It is translated as CASSFTTGETGNTIYF. The full variable domain, rest sourced from reference TRBV25-1 and TRBJ1-3, is EADIYQTPRYLVIGTGKKITLECSQTMGHDKMYWYQQDPGMELHLIHYSYGVNSTEKGDLSSESTVSRIRTEHFPLTLESARPSHTSQYLCASSFTTGETGNTIYFGEGSWLTVV.

The chain has TRBV25-1 and TRBJ1-5; weak D call: TRBD1 (6 bases). The CDR3 is 17 amino acids. Germline V gene sequence: CDR1 MGHDK, CDR2 SYGVNS. V was pared by 4 bases and J by 1 base, with 17 bases between. CDR3 DNA: TGTGCCAGCAGTGCTAGAGAGGCGGGGGCCAGCAATCAGCCCCAGCATTTT. It specifies CASSAREAGASNQPQHF.

The rearrangement uses TRBV19 and TRBJ1-5; 11 bases are a match to TRBD1. The germline gives CDR1 LNHDA, CDR2 SQIVND (reference sequence). The ends lost 5 bases at V and 2 bases at J; junction bases unmatched: 2. The CDR3 is 15 amino acids. CDR3 loop: CASSWTGGRNQPQHF. CDR3 nucleotides: TGTGCCAGTAGTTGGACAGGGGGCCGCAATCAGCCCCAGCATTTT.

The chain recombines TRBV7-2 with TRBJ2-6; 9 bases align to TRBD1. The CDR3 has 16 amino acids. Germline CDR1 and CDR2: SGHTA and FQGNSA. Trimming at V came to 0 bases and at J to 10 bases, leaving 7 bases not matched to a gene. Here the CDR3 reads CASSLAGTGIPNVLTF. In DNA, the CDR3 is TGTGCCAGCAGCTTAGCCGGGACAGGGATCCCTAACGTCCTGACTTTC.

This clonotype was recorded at least ten times. The chain couples TRBV12-3 or TRBV12-4 to TRBJ1-1; D call uncertain. Trimming shortened V by 6 bases and J by 11 bases, and 16 bases separated the two germline ends. This CDR3 has 12 amino acids. This chain's CDR3 is CASSPGPMGAFF. DNA of the CDR3: TGTGCCAGCAGCCCCGGGCCCATGGGCGCTTTCTTT.

In this sample, this clonotype turned up a few times. This chain links TRBV28 with TRBJ1-2, with a tentative D call TRBD1 (5 bases). This CDR3 spans 15 amino acids. Germline assignment: CDR1 MDHEN and CDR2 SYDVKM. Trimming left V 6 bases short and J 2 bases short, with 16 bases between. The CDR3 sequence is CASSELGGRNYGYTF. CDR3 coding DNA: TGTGCCAGCAGCGAACTGGGGGGAAGGAACTATGGCTACACCTTC.

This chain joins TRBV10-2 and TRBJ1-4, with D maybe TRBD1 (6 bases). The CDR3 extends over 16 amino acids. Germline values: CDR1 WSHSY, CDR2 SAAADI. V gave up 2 bases and J gave up 5 bases, with 15 bases separating them. The CDR3 loop reads CASSEPDSAINEKLFF. The DNA of the CDR3 is TGCGCCAGCAGTGAGCCGGACAGCGCCATAAATGAAAAACTGTTTTTT.

The chain joins TRBV28 to TRBJ1-6, with 9 bases identical to TRBD1. Germline CDR1 and CDR2: MDHEN and SYDVKM. The ends lost 5 bases at V and 9 bases at J; junction bases unmatched: 8. This CDR3 has 15 amino acids. CDR3 sequence reads: CASSPSQGAASPLHF. CDR3 nucleotide sequence: TGTGCCAGCAGTCCCTCACAGGGGGCAGCTTCACCCCTCCACTTT.

There are many counts of this clonotype. The chain joins TRBV20-1 to TRBJ2-5; the match to TRBD1 covers 7 bases. Germline values: CDR1 DFQATT, CDR2 SNEGSKA (reference sequence). The CDR3 length is 13 residues. Losses at the gene ends were 5 bases for V and 2 bases for J; bases not matched to a gene: 5. The CDR3 DNA reads as TGCAGTGCTGGACGGGACAGTCAAGAGACCCAGTACTTC. This encodes CSAGRDSQETQYF.